Following are 12 T cell receptor beta chains from one sample sequenced in a study of blood T cell repertoires in COVID-19. Measured with immunoSEQ multiplex PCR; TCRdb has only the in-frame clones, and not every one. The table includes roughly 320,000 clones, roughly 85% detected once. Sequencing used peripheral blood. These receptor sequences come from a human donor in a cohort sampled during active COVID-19.

The chain uses TRBV4-1 and TRBJ2-5; possible D gene TRBD2, 5 bases. V was clipped by 2 bases and J by 3 bases, with 10 bases between them. The CDR3 spans 14 residues. Germline values: CDR1 MGHRA, CDR2 YSYEKL. The CDR3 loop reads CASSQTSREETQYF. DNA for the CDR3: TGCGCCAGCAGCCAAACCTCGAGGGAAGAGACCCAGTACTTC.

J is TRBJ2-3 and V is TRBV24-1, with TRBD2 identical over 8 bases. The CDR3 length is 11 residues. V was pared by 7 bases and J by 11 bases, with 4 bases of the junction left unmatched. Per germline, CDR1 KGHDR and CDR2 SFDVKD. The CDR3 protein is CATRDGGGQYF. For the CDR3, the DNA is TGTGCCACCAGAGACGGGGGGGGGCAGTATTTT.

The CDR3, as DNA: TGCGCCAGCAGCCAACACCGGGACAGGGAAGGGTACGAGCAGTACTTC. Amino acids: CASSQHRDREGYEQYF. The rearrangement links TRBV4-1 to TRBJ2-7, with 9 positions matching TRBD1. Trimming at V came to 2 bases and at J to 4 bases, leaving 9 bases not matched to a gene. Germline CDR1 and CDR2: MGHRA and YSYEKL. This CDR3 has 16 residues.

This clone has a single count. The genes are TRBV5-6 and TRBJ2-7, with TRBD1 as a possible D gene (5 bases). This CDR3 is built from 12 residues. The germline gives CDR1 SGHDT, CDR2 YYEEEE. Trimming took off 4 bases at V and 5 bases at J, with 10 bases between the two ends. The CDR3, as DNA: TGTGCCAGCAGCCCGATAGGGGACGAGCAGTACTTC. This translates into CASSPIGDEQYF.

The V and J genes are TRBV18 and TRBJ2-1; TRBD2 agrees at 9 bases. The CDR3 loop spans 16 amino acids. V was clipped by 2 bases and J by 5 bases; unmatched bases: 7. Germline lookup yields CDR1 KGHSH and CDR2 LQKENI. The CDR3 protein is CASSPKGGGVDNEQFF. CDR3 DNA: TGTGCCAGCTCACCAAAGGGCGGGGGGGTCGACAATGAGCAGTTCTTC.

This sequence joins TRBV7-8 and TRBJ2-3; 7 nucleotides align to TRBD1. J lost 2 bases, V lost 3 bases, and 5 bases had no gene match. CDR1 and CDR2 (germline): SGHVS, FQNEAQ. The CDR3 has 15 amino acids. In DNA form, the CDR3 reads TGTGCCAGCAGCTTGGGACAGACTAACACAGATACGCAGTATTTT. Encoded protein: CASSLGQTNTDTQYF.

Turning to this clone: This may be a read error, as it is one base from a much larger clone. The genes are TRBV5-5 and TRBJ1-2; D is perhaps TRBD1 (5 bases). The V gene lost 2 bases and the J gene lost 2 bases, with 7 bases spanning the gap. Germline-derived CDR1 and CDR2 are SGHKS and YYEKEE (reference sequence). The CDR3 has 13 amino acids. The CDR3 is CASSFGGNYGYTF. CDR3 nucleotide sequence: TGTGCCAGCAGCTTTGGGGGGAACTATGGCTACACCTTC.

The rearrangement joins TRBV5-6 to TRBJ1-2, with D possibly being TRBD1 (6 bases). The V gene lost 0 bases and the J gene lost 8 bases, with 20 bases spanning the gap. The germline V gene encodes CDR1 SGHDT and CDR2 YYEEEE. There are 16 residues in the CDR3. Here the CDR3 reads CASSLGTEGGLRGYTF. CDR3 in DNA: TGTGCCAGCAGCTTGGGGACTGAGGGGGGACTACGAGGCTACACCTTC.

This clone was recorded only once. This sequence joins TRBV27 and TRBJ1-5, with a possible D match to TRBD1 (6 bases). Germline V CDR1 and CDR2: MNHEY, SMNVEV (reference sequence). CDR3 length: 13 residues. V was shortened by 6 bases and J by 6 bases, with 12 bases between the two germline ends. This CDR3 reads CASSPSGAQPQHF. CDR3 sequence (DNA): TGTGCCAGCAGCCCCTCAGGGGCTCAGCCCCAGCATTTT.

The CDR3 coding sequence is TGTGCCAGCAGGGAGGGAAATAGGTACGAGCAGTACTTC. Translated, it gives CASREGNRYEQYF. This rearrangement joins TRBV6-5 to TRBJ2-7; D is possibly TRBD2 (6 bases). Germline CDR1 MNHEY, CDR2 SVGAGI. V dropped 6 bases and J dropped 4 bases, with 13 bases sitting between them. The CDR3 is 13 amino acids.

This chain joins TRBV19 and TRBJ1-2; 7 nucleotides align to TRBD1. From germline, CDR1 is LNHDA and CDR2 SQIVND (reference sequence). The junction had 9 bases not matched to a gene; V was cut back by 5 bases and J by 9 bases. The CDR3 runs 13 residues. CDR3 DNA: TGTGCCAGTAGTCCCCGGGACAGAGCTAGCTACACCTTC. Its protein is CASSPRDRASYTF.

The V gene is TRBV9, the J gene TRBJ2-1; maybe TRBD2 (6 bases). The CDR3 covers 13 residues. Per germline, CDR1 SGDLS and CDR2 YYNGEE. Trimming pared 0 bases from V and 6 bases from J, leaving 7 bases between. The CDR3 region is CASSVGRGNEQFF. DNA for the CDR3: TGTGCCAGCAGCGTAGGGCGGGGCAATGAGCAGTTCTTC. Based on the CDR3 plus reference TRBV9 and TRBJ2-1, the full variable domain is DSGVTQTPKHLITATGQRVTLRCSPRSGDLSVYWYQQSLDQGLQFLIQYYNGEERAKGNILERFSAQQFPDLHSELNLSSLELGDSALYFCASSVGRGNEQFFGPGTRLTVL.